The 17 T cell receptor beta chains presented below share a single source sample, sequenced in a study of T cells in Graves' hyperthyroidism and ophthalmopathy. Regions amplified from RNA transcripts were the TCR beta CDR3 regions. The HTBI primer set drove a first-round RT-PCR of the TCR CDR3. TCRdb re-derived calls from the multiplex PCR reads in MiXCR, one entry per CDR3 protein. This sample has 370,000 or so distinct CDR3 sequences, with approximately 14% found just once. The sample taken for sequencing was blood. Receptors originate from a woman younger than 35 with Graves' hyperthyroidism that later progressed to Graves' ophthalmopathy.

This clonotype was recorded at least ten times. The rearrangement links TRBV20-1 to TRBJ2-5; D call uncertain. Trimming left V 3 bases short and J 3 bases short, with 11 bases between. This CDR3 spans 13 amino acids. Per germline, CDR1 DFQATT and CDR2 SNEGSKA (reference sequence). The CDR3 loop is CSASHQQKETQYF. The CDR3 DNA reads as TGCAGTGCTAGCCACCAGCAAAAAGAGACCCAGTACTTC.

The CDR3 region is CAWRGTRRNLDYGYTF. The CDR3 DNA reads TGTGCCTGGAGGGGAACCCGGAGAAATCTGGACTATGGCTACACCTTC. The J gene is TRBJ1-2, the V gene TRBV30, with D hard to call. Trimming took 3 bases from V and 3 from J, leaving 20 bases between them. The germline CDR1 and CDR2 sequences are GTSNPN and SVGIG (reference sequence). The CDR3 totals 16 residues.

This clonotype was counted only a few times. The chain employs TRBV6-6 and TRBJ1-2, with D possibly being TRBD1 (5 bases). The CDR3 has 16 amino acids. The V end lost 0 bases, the J end lost 4 bases, and 15 bases lay between the germline ends. Germline V gene data show CDR1 as MNHNY and CDR2 as SVGAGI (reference sequence). CDR3 residues: CASSYSVRAVGYGYTF. As DNA, the CDR3 is TGTGCCAGCAGTTACTCAGTCAGGGCTGTCGGCTATGGCTACACCTTC.

The chain recombines TRBV30 with TRBJ2-7; 9 bases are shared with TRBD1. V was clipped by 4 bases and J by 3 bases; unmatched bases: 7. The CDR3 consists of 14 residues. Germline values: CDR1 GTSNPN, CDR2 SVGIG (reference sequence). The CDR3 reads CAWTFTGGGYEQYF. CDR3 bases: TGTGCCTGGACCTTCACAGGGGGCGGCTACGAGCAGTACTTC.

This clonotype has at least ten counts. This chain links TRBV11-2 with TRBJ1-1; D is perhaps TRBD1 (6 bases). The CDR3 has 14 amino acids. Trimming shortened V by 4 bases and J by 1 base, and 10 bases separated the two germline ends. Germline-derived CDR1 and CDR2 are SGHAT and FQNNGV. The CDR3 region has the DNA TGTGCCAGCAGCTCTACAGGGAGGAACACTGAAGCTTTCTTT. Protein sequence: CASSSTGRNTEAFF.

The chain combines TRBV19 with TRBJ1-1; D might be TRBD1 (5 bases). V gave up 0 bases and J gave up 8 bases, with 13 bases separating them. The CDR3 length is 14 residues. Germline V gene lookup returns CDR1 LNHDA and CDR2 SQIVND (reference sequence). This chain's CDR3 is CASSIEVARGEAFF. CDR3 DNA: TGTGCCAGTAGTATAGAGGTGGCACGGGGGGAAGCTTTCTTT. Supplemented by reference TRBV19 and TRBJ1-1, the full variable domain reads DGGITQSPKYLFRKEGQNVTLSCEQNLNHDAMYWYRQDPGQGLRLIYYSQIVNDFQKGDIAEGYSVSREKKESFPLTVTSAQKNPTAFYLCASSIEVARGEAFFGQGTRLTVV.

Many counts were recorded for this clonotype. The chain couples TRBV13 to TRBJ2-7, with TRBD1 matching 10 bases. V lost 5 bases and J lost 4; bases outside the gene matches: 11. In germline, CDR1 is PRHDT, CDR2 FYEKMQ (reference sequence). The CDR3 is 16 residues long. The CDR3: CASSPNVGTGDYEQYF. The CDR3 DNA reads TGTGCCAGCAGCCCAAACGTAGGGACAGGGGATTACGAGCAGTACTTC.

This clonotype was seen ten or more times. The chain uses TRBV28 and TRBJ2-5; 12 bases map to TRBD1. The CDR3 is 15 residues long. Trimming removed 3 bases from V and 6 bases from J; junction bases left unmatched: 5. CDR1 MDHEN and CDR2 SYDVKM come from the germline V gene. This chain's CDR3 is CASSFRDRGRKTQYF. The CDR3 coding sequence is TGTGCCAGCAGTTTTCGGGACAGGGGGCGAAAGACCCAGTACTTC.

This clonotype was counted ten times or more. The chain recombines TRBV7-9 with TRBJ2-7, with D maybe TRBD1 (6 bases). Germline loops: CDR1 SEHNR, CDR2 FQNEAQ (reference sequence). This CDR3 comprises 16 residues. The germline V and J ends were trimmed by 0 bases and 2 bases, with 14 bases remaining between them. The CDR3 reads CASSLAHLGAPYEQYF. The CDR3 bases are TGTGCCAGCAGCTTAGCGCATCTGGGGGCGCCCTACGAGCAGTACTTC.

The table lists this clonotype with many counts. This chain connects TRBV5-1 to TRBJ1-1; TRBD1 aligns across 9 bases. CDR1 and CDR2 from the germline V gene are SGHRS and YFSETQ. Unmatched junction bases numbered 5, after V lost 0 bases and J lost 8 bases. The CDR3 runs 14 residues. The CDR3 reads CASSLGGTGSEAFF. The DNA of the CDR3 is TGCGCCAGCAGCTTGGGCGGGACAGGGTCCGAAGCTTTCTTT.

The chain has TRBV6-1 and TRBJ2-5; no definite D call. This CDR3 is 12 amino acids long. Per the germline V gene, CDR1 is MNHNS and CDR2 is SASEGT. Trimming pared 3 bases from V and 5 bases from J, leaving 7 bases between. In DNA, the CDR3 is TGTGCCAGCAGTGATAGTTCTGAGACCCAGTACTTC. It yields the protein CASSDSSETQYF.

The V and J genes are TRBV6-1 and TRBJ2-1; D gene ambiguous. CDR1 and CDR2 from the germline V gene are MNHNS and SASEGT. The CDR3 spans 13 residues. V was cut by 6 bases and J by 8 bases, with 14 bases left in between. The CDR3 region has the DNA TGTGCCAGCAGCGGCGTCGTGACGTATGAGCAGTTCTTC. This codes for CASSGVVTYEQFF.

This clonotype was observed at least ten times. This chain joins TRBV7-9 and TRBJ2-7, with 11 bases that match TRBD2. Looked up from germline, CDR1 is SEHNR and CDR2 is FQNEAQ (reference sequence). This CDR3 is 15 amino acids long. V shed 5 bases, J shed 7 bases, and the junction held 10 bases outside the gene matches. CDR3 protein: CASSPTSGSAGEQYF. The CDR3 coding sequence is TGTGCCAGCAGCCCCACTAGCGGGAGTGCGGGGGAGCAGTACTTC.

The V gene is TRBV5-1, the J gene TRBJ2-5; 8 bases align to TRBD1. The CDR3 covers 15 residues. From germline, CDR1 is SGHRS and CDR2 YFSETQ. After removal of 0 bases from V and 5 bases from J, the junction contained 6 bases not matched to a gene. The CDR3 bases are TGCGCCAGCAGCTTGGGAGGGACAGGAGGGGAGACCCAGTACTTC. This encodes CASSLGGTGGETQYF.

This clonotype was observed at least ten times. The chain carries TRBV11-2 and TRBJ2-5; TRBD1 aligns across 7 bases. The length of the CDR3 is 15 residues. The germline V gene has CDR1 SGHAT and CDR2 FQNNGV. Trimming cost V 4 bases and J 3 bases; bases outside gene matches: 8. The CDR3 DNA is TGTGCCAGCAGCTCCACCGGGACAGTCAAAGAGACCCAGTACTTC. It is translated as CASSSTGTVKETQYF. The entire variable domain, with the rest obtained from reference TRBV11-2 and TRBJ2-5, is as follows: EAGVAQSPRYKIIEKRQSVAFWCNPISGHATLYWYQQILGQGPKLLIQFQNNGVVDDSQLPKDRFSAERLKGVDSTLKIQPAKLEDSAVYLCASSSTGTVKETQYFGPGTRLLVL.

Many counts were recorded for this clonotype. The chain joins TRBV24-1 to TRBJ2-1, with 12 bases lining up with TRBD2. J was trimmed by 9 bases and V by 3 bases; bases with no gene match: 8. Germline CDR1 and CDR2: KGHDR and SFDVKD. CDR3 size: 16 residues. The CDR3 spells CATSDLTSGSLSEQFF. For the CDR3, the DNA is TGTGCCACCAGTGATCTGACTAGCGGGAGTCTGAGTGAGCAGTTCTTC.

Details on this clonotype: A clone one base away is much larger, so this may be a read error. CDR3 in amino acids: CASSLSTGRNQPQHF. In DNA form, the CDR3 reads TGTGCCAGCAGTTTATCGACAGGGCGCAATCAGCCCCAGCATTTT. The gene calls are TRBV28 and TRBJ1-5; 7 bases map to TRBD1. With 1 base clipped from V and 2 bases from J, the junction kept 2 bases outside the gene matches. CDR1 and CDR2 (germline): MDHEN, SYDVKM. CDR3 size: 15 residues.